What follows are 10 T cell receptor beta chains derived from one specimen sequenced in a study of early T cells in non-severe SARS-CoV-2 infection. TCRdb re-called the 5' RACE reads with MiXCR, one entry per CDR3 protein. The table shows roughly 69,000 distinct CDR3 sequences, with roughly 9% occurring only once. Material: whole blood, obtained at baseline. These TCRs come from an adult who was a healthcare worker with PCR-confirmed SARS-CoV-2 infection or an uninfected control (not recorded which).

This clonotype was counted many times. V usage is TRBV6-5 and J usage is TRBJ1-1; 8 bases are shared with TRBD1. CDR3 length: 14 residues. The V gene's germline CDR1 is MNHEY and CDR2 SVGAGI. The V gene end was trimmed by 6 bases and the J gene end by 4 bases; junction bases not matched to a gene: 7. For the CDR3, the DNA is TGTGCCAGCAGGTCAGGGGGCCTGGGCACTGAAGCTTTCTTT. This codes for CASRSGGLGTEAFF.

This clonotype was counted ten times or more. This chain connects TRBV7-9 to TRBJ2-2; a possible D gene is TRBD1 (6 bases). In germline, CDR1 is SEHNR, CDR2 FQNEAQ (reference sequence). V was pared by 6 bases and J by 0 bases, with 11 bases between. There are 15 residues in the CDR3. CDR3 residues: CASRAGDANTGELFF. The CDR3 DNA reads as TGTGCCAGCAGGGCAGGGGATGCGAACACCGGGGAGCTGTTTTTT.

This clonotype appeared many times. The V call is TRBV5-4, the J call TRBJ2-1; weak D call: TRBD1 (6 bases). CDR1 and CDR2 from the germline V gene are SGHNT and YYREEE (reference sequence). This CDR3 comprises 14 residues. V was trimmed by 4 bases and J by 5 bases, leaving 13 bases between them. CDR3 protein: CASSPQGTHNEQFF. In DNA, the CDR3 is TGTGCCAGCAGCCCCCAGGGGACCCACAATGAGCAGTTCTTC.

The rearrangement links TRBV29-1 to TRBJ2-3; TRBD1 might be the D (6 bases). CDR1 SQVTM and CDR2 ANQGSEA come from the germline V gene. This CDR3 has 11 amino acids. The germline V and J ends were trimmed by 6 bases and 6 bases, with 10 bases remaining between them. The DNA for the CDR3 is TGCAGCGTGGACCAGGGGGATACGCAGTATTTT. Protein product: CSVDQGDTQYF.

This clonotype was detected only a few times. The CDR3 region has the DNA TGCAGTGCTAGATCCACCCGGGACATTTCTAGCACAGATACGCAGTATTTT. Its translation: CSARSTRDISSTDTQYF. The chain uses TRBV20-1 and TRBJ2-3; a weak D match, TRBD1 (6 bases). The CDR3 extends over 17 amino acids. V gave up 2 bases and J gave up 0 bases, with 18 bases separating them. Per germline, CDR1 DFQATT and CDR2 SNEGSKA (reference sequence).

The V and J genes are TRBV20-1 and TRBJ2-1; 10 nucleotides line up with TRBD2. The germline gives CDR1 DFQATT, CDR2 SNEGSKA (reference sequence). CDR3 length: 16 amino acids. J lost 10 bases, V lost 3 bases, and 15 bases had no gene match. Written as DNA, the CDR3 is TGCAGTGCTAGGCCCCTAGCGGGAGACATAAAGAGGGAGCAGTTCTTC. Its translation is CSARPLAGDIKREQFF.

This clonotype was recorded at least ten times. V and J are TRBV5-8 and TRBJ2-2; TRBD2 agrees at 12 bases. Germline V gives CDR1 SGHTS, CDR2 YDEGEE. The CDR3 is 16 amino acids. V lost 6 bases, J lost 7 bases, and 10 bases stayed unmatched. The CDR3 bases are TGTGCCAGCATCACCAGACTAGCGGGAGTGCTCGGGGAGCTGTTTTTT. It is translated as CASITRLAGVLGELFF.

The chain recombines TRBV10-3 with TRBJ1-2; no definite D call. The CDR3 is made up of 13 amino acids. Germline assignment: CDR1 ENHRY and CDR2 SYGVKD. V was trimmed by 4 bases and J by 5 bases, leaving 11 bases between them. CDR3 nucleotide sequence: TGTGCCATCAGTGCGGCAGGAACTTATGGCTACACCTTC. Protein sequence: CAISAAGTYGYTF.

V gene TRBV5-1 combines with J gene TRBJ2-7; 10 bases fit TRBD2. V dropped 5 bases and J dropped 5; count of bases not matched to a gene: 7. This CDR3 comprises 14 residues. Germline lookup yields CDR1 SGHRS and CDR2 YFSETQ. CDR3 loop: CASSQASGSNEQYF. For the CDR3, the DNA is TGCGCCAGCAGTCAAGCTAGCGGGAGCAACGAGCAGTACTTC.

The chain couples TRBV6-2 or TRBV6-3 to TRBJ2-7, with TRBD2 as a possible D gene (5 bases). Germline-derived CDR1 and CDR2 are MNHEY and SVGEGT. Trimming removed 0 bases from V and 1 base from J, with 16 bases in between. The CDR3 consists of 17 residues. The CDR3 nucleotides read TGTGCCAGCAGTTACTCGAGGGCCAGGTATTCGTCCTACGAGCAGTACTTC. Its protein is CASSYSRARYSSYEQYF.